This TCR beta chain was sequenced during a study of shared clonotypes between healthy human individuals. Study as a whole: The cohort comprised a couple of women and a few men. Their ages spanned 18 to 49 years.

The table came from immunoSEQ multiplex PCR; TCRdb's copy has only in-frame clones and leaves some out. Counted here are about 510,000 clones, 90% to 97% occurring once; the ten biggest clones make up about 0.064%. The sequenced sample was naive CD4+ T cells sorted from blood. Regarding subset: CD45RA+ positively selected. This sequence was found in a woman aged 25-40 years in good health.

The CDR3 is CASSPGSAGYTF. The CDR3 coding sequence is TGTGCCAGCTCACCAGGGAGTGCCGGCTACACCTTC. The chain has TRBV18 and TRBJ1-2; D unresolved. Per germline, CDR1 KGHSH and CDR2 LQKENI. This CDR3 is 12 amino acids long. Trimming removed 2 bases at V and 8 bases at J, with 9 bases between.